The 26 T cell receptor beta chains reported below all come from one sample, sequenced in a study of blood T cell repertoires in COVID-19. TCRdb's copy holds only in-frame clones and misses some; the assay was immunoSEQ multiplex PCR. The sample includes about 270,000 clones, around nine tenths of them seen just once. What was sequenced was peripheral blood. The origin of the receptors is a man aged 40-50 years who had recovered from COVID-19.

The chain recombines TRBV7-2 with TRBJ2-7; 8 nucleotides align to TRBD2. This CDR3 is 14 amino acids long. With 3 bases clipped from V and 4 bases from J, the junction kept 5 bases outside the gene matches. CDR1 is SGHTA, CDR2 FQGNSA, per germline. CDR3 residues: CASSFGTRGYEQYF. The CDR3 DNA follows: TGTGCCAGCAGCTTCGGGACTAGAGGTTACGAGCAGTACTTC.

The chain carries TRBV5-1 and TRBJ2-7, with 8 bases aligning to TRBD1. The CDR3 has 17 amino acids. The germline CDR1 and CDR2 sequences are SGHRS and YFSETQ. J was trimmed by 3 bases and V by 0 bases; bases with no gene match: 11. Here the CDR3 reads CASSLENLAQGVYEQYF. The CDR3 DNA sequence: TGCGCCAGCAGCTTGGAAAACCTAGCACAGGGGGTCTACGAGCAGTACTTC.

V is TRBV7-9 and J is TRBJ2-3; D gene uncertain. V lost 3 bases and J 6 bases, leaving 13 bases between the germline ends. Germline V CDR1 and CDR2: SEHNR, FQNEAQ (reference sequence). The CDR3 has 14 amino acids. The CDR3 is CASSFGDPGDTQYF. The DNA for the CDR3 is TGTGCCAGCAGCTTCGGAGACCCTGGGGATACGCAGTATTTT.

V is TRBV13 and J is TRBJ2-1, with D possibly being TRBD1 (5 bases). Germline V gives CDR1 PRHDT, CDR2 FYEKMQ (reference sequence). Trimming left V 0 bases short and J 5 bases short, with 11 bases between. This CDR3 spans 15 amino acids. The CDR3: CASSLGATANNEQFF. The CDR3 bases are TGTGCCAGCAGCTTAGGGGCGACAGCGAACAATGAGCAGTTCTTC.

V gene TRBV18 combines with J gene TRBJ2-2; the match to TRBD2 covers 9 bases. Germline CDR1 and CDR2: KGHSH and LQKENI. The CDR3 sequence is 15 residues long. The V gene end was trimmed by 11 bases and the J gene end by 0 bases; junction bases not matched to a gene: 7. CDR3 DNA: TGTGCCGGCAGTCTAGCGGGACCGAACACCGGGGAGCTGTTTTTT. Protein: CAGSLAGPNTGELFF.

This clone was seen a handful of times. The rearrangement joins TRBV5-5 to TRBJ1-5, with 9 bases identical to TRBD1. V lost 7 bases, J lost 2 bases, and 7 bases stayed unmatched. CDR1 and CDR2 (germline): SGHKS, YYEKEE (reference sequence). The CDR3 totals 15 residues. The CDR3 bases are TGTGCCAGCGGAGTCAGGACAGGGGGCAATCAGCCCCAGCATTTT. Its translation is CASGVRTGGNQPQHF.

This chain uses TRBV5-4 with TRBJ2-7, with D unresolved. Trimming took 2 bases from V and 0 from J, leaving 18 bases between them. The CDR3 extends over 17 amino acids. The V gene's germline CDR1 is SGHNT and CDR2 YYREEE (reference sequence). The CDR3 coding sequence is TGTGCCAGCAGCTTTACCGGGTCGAGGAGTTTCTCCTACGAGCAGTACTTC. Protein: CASSFTGSRSFSYEQYF.

This sequence joins TRBV19 and TRBJ2-7, with D possibly being TRBD2 (7 bases). CDR1 is LNHDA, CDR2 SQIVND, per germline (reference sequence). The V and J ends lost 5 bases and 0 bases respectively, with 17 bases between them. This CDR3 is built from 16 residues. In nucleotides, the CDR3 is TGTGCCAGTAGTGCCTTTTCGAGGGGGGGCTCCTACGAGCAGTACTTC. Translated: CASSAFSRGGSYEQYF.

This chain links TRBV19 with TRBJ1-3; 8 bases are shared with TRBD1. The CDR3 extends over 16 amino acids. Germline V lookup: CDR1 LNHDA, CDR2 SQIVND (reference sequence). The V and J ends lost 5 bases and 0 bases, in that order; junction bases with no gene match: 6. CDR3 in DNA: TGTGCCAGTAGTCGGACAGGGTCGAACTCTGGAAACACCATATATTTT. Translated, it gives CASSRTGSNSGNTIYF.

Comments on this clone: Other DNA sequences in this specimen translate into the identical CDR3. This chain joins TRBV18 and TRBJ1-1; D is unclear. The CDR3 consists of 14 residues. The germline V gene encodes CDR1 KGHSH and CDR2 LQKENI. Trimming left V 1 base short and J 0 bases short, with 6 bases between. CDR3 in amino acids: CASSPLGLNTEAFF. As DNA, the CDR3 is TGTGCCAGCTCACCACTCGGGTTGAACACTGAAGCTTTCTTT.

V gene TRBV7-2 combines with J gene TRBJ2-7; 10 nucleotides agree with TRBD2. CDR1 is SGHTA, CDR2 FQGNSA, per germline. Trimming took 5 bases from V and 4 from J; bases not matched to a gene: 11. The length of the CDR3 is 16 residues. The chain's CDR3 is CASSVSGRAEVYEQYF. CDR3 sequence (DNA): TGTGCCAGCAGCGTAAGCGGGAGGGCCGAAGTATACGAGCAGTACTTC.

This CDR3 is CASSQEPTYYEQYF. DNA of the CDR3: TGTGCCAGCAGCCAAGAGCCCACCTATTACGAGCAGTACTTC. V gene TRBV3-1 (or the pseudogene TRBV3-2) combines with J gene TRBJ2-7, with unresolved D. Looked up from germline, CDR1 is LGHDT and CDR2 is YNNKEL (reference sequence). The CDR3 covers 14 residues. The germline V and J ends were trimmed by 0 bases and 4 bases, with 10 bases remaining between them.

The chain employs TRBV15 and TRBJ1-3, with D possibly matching TRBD1 (5 bases). Trimming took off 0 bases at V and 1 base at J, with 7 bases between the two ends. Germline V gene lookup returns CDR1 LNHNV and CDR2 YYDKDF (reference sequence). CDR3 length: 15 amino acids. CDR3 loop: CATSREGLSGNTIYF. The CDR3 DNA follows: TGTGCCACCAGCAGAGAGGGACTTTCTGGAAACACCATATATTTT. Supplemented by reference TRBV15 and TRBJ1-3, the full variable domain reads DAMVIQNPRYQVTQFGKPVTLSCSQTLNHNVMYWYQQKSSQAPKLLFHYYDKDFNNEADTPDNFQSRRPNTSFCFLDIRSPGLGDTAMYLCATSREGLSGNTIYFGEGSWLTVV.

The chain links TRBV18 to TRBJ2-1; TRBD2 aligns across 13 bases. The CDR3 loop spans 18 amino acids. After removal of 1 base from V and 7 bases from J, the junction contained 10 bases not matched to a gene. Per germline, CDR1 KGHSH and CDR2 LQKENI. CDR3 loop: CASSPQTSGGASRNEQFF. As DNA, the CDR3 is TGTGCCAGCTCACCACAAACTAGCGGGGGGGCCTCTAGGAATGAGCAGTTCTTC.

The chain is built from TRBV9 and TRBJ2-5, with 7 positions matching TRBD2. The germline V gene encodes CDR1 SGDLS and CDR2 YYNGEE. The ends lost 4 bases at V and 5 bases at J; junction bases unmatched: 14. The CDR3 loop spans 16 amino acids. CDR3 nucleotides: TGTGCCAGCAGCCGGGGAGGAAAAACTAGCGTCGAGACCCAGTACTTC. The encoded protein is CASSRGGKTSVETQYF.

This clone was seen once. The chain carries TRBV6-5 and TRBJ2-1; 7 bases fit TRBD2. V trimming: 0 bases; J trimming: 1 base; junction bases outside the gene matches: 0. The CDR3 spans 15 residues. From germline, CDR1 is MNHEY and CDR2 SVGAGI. The CDR3 protein is CASSYSRGSYNEQFF. For the CDR3, the DNA is TGTGCCAGCAGTTACTCGCGGGGGTCCTACAATGAGCAGTTCTTC.

The CDR3 sequence: CASSQDRSGGTEAFF. Written as DNA, the CDR3 is TGTGCCAGCAGCCAAGACCGATCAGGGGGCACTGAAGCTTTCTTT. The chain combines TRBV3-1 (or the pseudogene TRBV3-2) with TRBJ1-1, with 7 nucleotides matching TRBD1. J lost 4 bases, V lost 0 bases, and 5 bases had no gene match. This CDR3 region has 15 residues. CDR1 and CDR2 from the germline V gene are LGHDT and YNNKEL (reference sequence).

This clone was found a few times. The V gene is TRBV25-1, the J gene TRBJ2-4, with 8 nucleotides matching TRBD1. The CDR3 runs 13 residues. CDR1 and CDR2 from the germline V gene are MGHDK and SYGVNS. J gave up 8 bases and V 8 bases, and 8 bases lay outside the gene matches. The CDR3 DNA sequence: TGTGCCAGCGCACCTCGGACAGGGCACATTCAGTACTTC. Its translation: CASAPRTGHIQYF.

This chain joins TRBV7-2 and TRBJ2-1; D not resolved. Germline V gene sequence: CDR1 SGHTA, CDR2 FQGNSA. This CDR3 is built from 13 residues. Trimming shortened V by 4 bases and J by 4 bases, and 8 bases separated the two germline ends. The DNA of the CDR3 is TGTGCCAGCAGCTCGAGGAATTACAATGAGCAGTTCTTC. It yields the protein CASSSRNYNEQFF.

The V gene is TRBV5-4, the J gene TRBJ2-7; D is uncertain. CDR3 length: 14 amino acids. Germline V gene lookup returns CDR1 SGHNT and CDR2 YYREEE (reference sequence). Trimming left V 4 bases short and J 0 bases short, with 11 bases between. CDR3 bases: TGTGCCAGCAGCCTGGGAAAGAGCTCCTACGAGCAGTACTTC. Its protein is CASSLGKSSYEQYF.

This clone was observed a single time. The chain has TRBV27 and TRBJ2-3, with 10 bases identical to TRBD2. The J segment lost 4 bases and the V segment lost 6 bases, leaving 1 base of the junction unmatched. The germline CDR1 and CDR2 sequences are MNHEY and SMNVEV (reference sequence). The CDR3 spans 13 residues. As DNA, the CDR3 is TGTGCCAGCAGACTAGCGGGACCAGATACGCAGTATTTT. Translated: CASRLAGPDTQYF.

V is TRBV9 and J is TRBJ2-1, with 7 bases matching TRBD2. Germline V gene lookup returns CDR1 SGDLS and CDR2 YYNGEE. The CDR3 runs 15 residues. J gave up 5 bases and V 4 bases, and 9 bases lay outside the gene matches. The CDR3 nucleotides are TGTGCCAGCAGCACCTGGGGGGGACCCCACAATGAGCAGTTCTTC. This gives the protein CASSTWGGPHNEQFF.

This chain links TRBV27 with TRBJ1-2; D is perhaps TRBD1 (6 bases). The CDR3 has 14 amino acids. From germline, CDR1 is MNHEY and CDR2 SMNVEV (reference sequence). V gave up 6 bases and J gave up 4 bases, with 15 bases separating them. The CDR3 sequence: CASSQGGRTYGYTF. The CDR3 DNA follows: TGTGCCAGCAGCCAAGGGGGACGGACCTATGGCTACACCTTC.

For this clone: This specimen includes other DNA sequences encoding the same CDR3. The V call is TRBV3-1 (or the pseudogene TRBV3-2), the J call TRBJ2-5; D unclear. V was shortened by 6 bases and J by 5 bases, with 7 bases between the two germline ends. The CDR3 is made up of 11 amino acids. Germline lookup yields CDR1 LGHDT and CDR2 YNNKEL (reference sequence). In nucleotides, the CDR3 is TGTGCCAGCAGTCCCGGGGAGACCCAGTACTTC. This translates into CASSPGETQYF.

The V and J genes are TRBV29-1 and TRBJ1-2; 10 nucleotides agree with TRBD1. Germline assignment: CDR1 SQVTM and CDR2 ANQGSEA. This CDR3 region has 13 residues. J gave up 7 bases and V 7 bases, and 9 bases lay outside the gene matches. The CDR3 DNA follows: TGCAGCGCACGAGACAGGGGGCTCGGTGGCTACACCTTC. This codes for CSARDRGLGGYTF.

The chain uses TRBV18 and TRBJ1-4; 9 nucleotides align to TRBD1. V gave up 3 bases and J gave up 7 bases; unmatched junction bases: 9. This CDR3 is built from 16 residues. CDR1 and CDR2 (germline): KGHSH, LQKENI. The CDR3 nucleotides are TGTGCCAGCTCACCCTTACCGGGACAGGGATTTGAAAAACTGTTTTTT. This encodes CASSPLPGQGFEKLFF.